A selection of T cell receptor beta chains follows, all from one sample in a study of shared clonotypes between healthy human individuals. Sequencing was performed with immunoSEQ multiplex PCR; in TCRdb, only in-frame clones are kept and a portion is missing. This table has about 960,000 clones, less than 85% appearing once. Sequencing was performed on memory CD4+ T cells sorted from blood. The source of these receptors is a man aged 18 to 29 in good health. CDR3s include the opening cysteine and the closing phenylalanine or tryptophan. A D gene is named only where the DNA matches it firmly. Some rows have no size entry. The others give once, few or many, or a class for an expanded clone.

TRBD1 | TRBV29-1 | NA | CSARQGGTTEAFF
TRBD2 | TRBV19 | few | CASRRTSGTYEQYF
NA | TRBV27 | NA | CASRTGVYNSPLHF
NA | TRBV7-2 | NA | CASSSPGRGSRYTF
NA | TRBV18 | NA | CASSPVMQVQGGTEAFF
NA | TRBV30 | NA | CAWRPNQGRGELFF
NA | TRBV5-6 | NA | CASSLGSFAGARKTFF
NA | TRBV12-5 | NA | CASGLEDTQYF
NA | TRBV4-3 | NA | CASSSETSLGEQYF
NA | TRBV10-3 | many | CAISESSTGVNSPLHF
NA | TRBV19 | NA | CASTKRESTEAFF
TRBD2 | TRBV9 | NA | CASSAGGTYTGELFF
NA | TRBV4-2 | NA | CASSPGPLNFYEQYF
NA | TRBV6-5 | many | CASSDSRGIFF
TRBD1 | TRBV5-1 | NA | CASSYGQGRAEQYF
NA | TRBV11-3 | NA | CASSLVTGRNTIYF
NA | TRBV30 | NA | CAWRSQSSGNTIYF
NA | TRBV10-3 | NA | CAISDRRGVAGELFF
NA | TRBV18 | once | CASSPPGRDYGYTF
NA | TRBV29-1 | NA | CSVEFAGGNEKLFF
TRBD1 | TRBV11-2 | NA | CASSNRQGRDGYTF
NA | TRBV19 | few | CASSRLGDTQYF
NA | TRBV14 | NA | CASSHDRPYEQYF
TRBD1 | TRBV27 | NA | CASSFPGQGRNEQFF
TRBD2 | TRBV27 | NA | CASVDLKKPGLAGRTDTQYF
TRBD1 | TRBV29-1 | NA | CSVAGDRAHSGNTIYF
NA | TRBV18 | NA | CASSPLPTETQYF
NA | TRBV20-1 | once | CRASPGNTIYF
TRBD2 | TRBV5-1 | NA | CASSSGTSGTGELFF
NA | TRBV2 | NA | CASIGQKETQYF
NA | TRBV15 | once | CATSRSPTENYGYTF
TRBD1 | TRBV28 | once | CASSPGTGGSYYEQYF
NA | TRBV2 | once | CASSGQRNEQFF
TRBD1 | TRBV7-8 | NA | CASSRQGQGDYGYTF
NA | TRBV4-3 | NA | CASSQEFRVNYEQYF
NA | TRBV5-5 | NA | CASSLTRPSNTGELFF
TRBD1 | TRBV28 | NA | CASSPHSGQSTDTQYF
NA | TRBV2 | NA | CASSQLRRGYTF
TRBD1 | TRBV6-1 | few | CASSEVWGTGSEAFF
TRBD1 | TRBV5-1 | NA | CASSLGTASSDTQYF
TRBD1 | TRBV7-9 | NA | CASSRGQGDGYTF